Listed below are T cell receptor beta chains from one sample, sequenced in a study of human T cells and chemical hapten exposure. One entry per CDR3 protein results from TCRdb running MiXCR on the RACE reads. This table holds fewer than 400,000 distinct CDR3 sequences, around 6.9% found once. The sequences come from whole blood, collected in connection with sensitization to the hapten diphenylcyclopropenone (DPC). These receptors all come from a woman between 18 and 30 years old with alopecia areata. Some clones in this sample may be carry-over from other donors' samples. Each CDR3 is given with its conserved first and last residue. The order of the fields is CDR3 protein, CDR3 DNA, D gene, J gene, V gene, clone size. D genes are given only for firm matches. Size tells how often a clone was seen (once, few, many) or the class of an expanded clone, and some rows leave it out.

CDR3: CAISIAGGLSTDTQYF
DNA: TGTGCCATCAGCATAGCGGGGGGCCTTAGCACAGATACGCAGTATTTT
D: TRBD2
J: TRBJ2-3
V: TRBV10-3
size: NA

CDR3: CASRAVRGRDTQYF
DNA: TGTGCCAGCAGGGCCGTGAGAGGACGGGATACGCAGTATTTT
D: NA
J: TRBJ2-3
V: TRBV28
size: NA

CDR3: CASSQDSQGVTAFF
DNA: TGCGCCAGCAGCCAAGATTCTCAGGGCGTGACAGCTTTCTTT
D: NA
J: TRBJ1-1
V: TRBV4-1
size: few

CDR3: CASRHPMNTEAFF
DNA: TGTGCCAGCAGGCATCCAATGAACACTGAAGCTTTCTTT
D: NA
J: TRBJ1-1
V: TRBV6-2/TRBV6-3
size: few

CDR3: CASSYSTTYTEAFF
DNA: TGTGCCAGCAGTTACTCGACTACGTACACTGAAGCTTTCTTT
D: NA
J: TRBJ1-1
V: TRBV6-5
size: NA

CDR3: CASSYAPGGDETQYF
DNA: TGCGCCAGCAGCTACGCGCCGGGGGGAGACGAGACCCAGTACTTC
D: TRBD2
J: TRBJ2-5
V: TRBV5-1
size: NA

CDR3: CASTLGGGGAEAFF
DNA: TGTGCCAGCACCCTAGGAGGCGGGGGCGCTGAAGCTTTCTTT
D: NA
J: TRBJ1-1
V: TRBV6-1
size: NA

CDR3: CASSSASGSLTDTQYF
DNA: TGTGCCAGCAGTTCCGCTTCAGGGAGCCTCACAGATACGCAGTATTTT
D: NA
J: TRBJ2-3
V: TRBV5-5
size: NA

CDR3: CASSLRGAVSTDTQYF
DNA: TGTGCCAGCAGCTTACGGGGGGCGGTCAGCACAGATACGCAGTATTTT
D: NA
J: TRBJ2-3
V: TRBV7-2
size: many

CDR3: CASSRQTGNTIYF
DNA: TGTGCCAGCAGTCGACAGACTGGAAACACCATATATTTT
D: NA
J: TRBJ1-3
V: TRBV7-2
size: few

CDR3: CASSVAGLMRNTGELFF
DNA: TGTGCCAGCAGCGTAGCGGGATTGATGAGGAACACCGGGGAGCTGTTTTTT
D: NA
J: TRBJ2-2
V: TRBV9
size: few

CDR3: CASRYRSKDEKLFF
DNA: TGTGCCAGCAGGTACAGGTCCAAGGATGAAAAACTGTTTTTT
D: NA
J: TRBJ1-4
V: TRBV6-6
size: NA

CDR3: CASSLAAGGTGKLRSSYEQYF
DNA: TGTGCCAGCAGCTTAGCTGCAGGGGGGACAGGTAAACTCCGAAGCTCCTACGAGCAGTACTTC
D: TRBD1
J: TRBJ2-7
V: TRBV7-6
size: NA

CDR3: CSGNRGDEQFF
DNA: TGCAGCGGGAACAGGGGCGATGAGCAGTTCTTC
D: TRBD1
J: TRBJ2-1
V: TRBV29-1
size: many

CDR3: CATHRDSNQPQHF
DNA: TGTGCCACACACAGGGATAGCAATCAGCCCCAGCATTTT
D: NA
J: TRBJ1-5
V: TRBV2
size: many

CDR3: CASSYGEPQHF
DNA: TGTGCCAGCAGTTATGGAGAGCCCCAGCATTTT
D: NA
J: TRBJ1-5
V: TRBV6-2/TRBV6-3
size: few

CDR3: CASRPTLLDEQFF
DNA: TGTGCCAGCAGGCCGACCCTCCTAGATGAGCAGTTCTTC
D: NA
J: TRBJ2-1
V: TRBV6-2/TRBV6-3
size: many

CDR3: CASSQDEENEQFF
DNA: TGTGCCAGCAGCCAAGATGAGGAGAATGAGCAGTTCTTC
D: NA
J: TRBJ2-1
V: TRBV14
size: many

CDR3: CASSSPVWDTQGNEQFF
DNA: TGTGCCAGCAGCTCGCCAGTCTGGGACACCCAGGGCAATGAGCAGTTCTTC
D: NA
J: TRBJ2-1
V: TRBV5-4
size: few

CDR3: CASSLDLADIRGAFF
DNA: TGTGCCAGCAGCTTAGATCTAGCGGACATCCGTGGAGCTTTCTTT
D: NA
J: TRBJ1-1
V: TRBV11-2
size: few

CDR3: CASSFILAYEQYF
DNA: TGTGCCAGCAGTTTCATTCTGGCATACGAGCAGTACTTC
D: NA
J: TRBJ2-7
V: TRBV12-3/TRBV12-4
size: NA

CDR3: CASSQASGQRYNEQFF
DNA: TGTGCCAGCAGCCAAGCGTCGGGACAGAGGTACAATGAGCAGTTCTTC
D: TRBD1
J: TRBJ2-1
V: TRBV4-2
size: many

CDR3: CSARYRDRIYEQYF
DNA: TGCAGTGCTAGATATCGGGACAGGATCTACGAGCAGTACTTC
D: TRBD1
J: TRBJ2-7
V: TRBV20-1
size: few

CDR3: CASSLDLYGTGRNEQFF
DNA: TGTGCCAGCAGCTTAGATTTGTACGGGACAGGTCGAAATGAGCAGTTCTTC
D: TRBD1
J: TRBJ2-1
V: TRBV11-3
size: few

CDR3: CASRPIAGTSGGSGYF
DNA: TGTGCCAGCAGACCCATAGCCGGGACTAGCGGTGGATCGGGGTACTTC
D: TRBD2
J: TRBJ2-7
V: TRBV6-2/TRBV6-3
size: NA

CDR3: CASSPPRNEQFF
DNA: TGTGCCAGCTCACCACCCAGGAATGAGCAGTTCTTC
D: NA
J: TRBJ2-1
V: TRBV18
size: NA

CDR3: CASSEAGTARWAGEQYF
DNA: TGTGCCAGCAGCGAGGCCGGGACTGCAAGGTGGGCGGGCGAGCAGTACTTC
D: NA
J: TRBJ2-7
V: TRBV7-6
size: NA

CDR3: CSVSLAGGQETQYF
DNA: TGCAGCGTTTCACTAGCGGGGGGACAAGAGACCCAGTACTTC
D: TRBD2
J: TRBJ2-5
V: TRBV29-1
size: NA

CDR3: CASSQAQGGASGANVLTF
DNA: TGTGCCAGCAGCCAAGCCCAGGGGGGGGCCTCTGGGGCCAACGTCCTGACTTTC
D: NA
J: TRBJ2-6
V: TRBV4-2
size: few

CDR3: CASRTDNTGELFF
DNA: TGTGCCAGTCGGACGGACAACACCGGGGAGCTGTTTTTT
D: NA
J: TRBJ2-2
V: TRBV12-3/TRBV12-4
size: many

CDR3: CASSSIKGTRVNSPLHF
DNA: TGTGCCAGCAGTTCAATCAAAGGGACGAGGGTTAATTCACCCCTCCACTTT
D: NA
J: TRBJ1-6
V: TRBV27
size: many

CDR3: CASSQELVGQSYEQYF
DNA: TGCGCCAGCAGCCAAGAACTCGTAGGACAGAGCTACGAGCAGTACTTC
D: NA
J: TRBJ2-7
V: TRBV4-3
size: NA

CDR3: CASSEAPGQGAGELFF
DNA: TGTGCCAGCAGTGAAGCACCGGGACAGGGGGCCGGGGAGCTGTTTTTT
D: TRBD1
J: TRBJ2-2
V: TRBV2
size: many

CDR3: CASSPRTGSSRGGTEAFF
DNA: TGTGCCAGCAGTCCCCGCACAGGGTCCTCACGAGGAGGGACTGAAGCTTTCTTT
D: NA
J: TRBJ1-1
V: TRBV6-2/TRBV6-3
size: many

CDR3: CAGGQPQHF
DNA: TGTGCCGGAGGTCAGCCCCAGCATTTT
D: NA
J: TRBJ1-5
V: TRBV6-6
size: NA

CDR3: CASSRMTGGAVETQYF
DNA: TGCGCCAGCAGCCGCATGACAGGGGGCGCTGTAGAGACCCAGTACTTC
D: TRBD1
J: TRBJ2-5
V: TRBV5-1
size: many

CDR3: CASTPSGAERDSTDTQYF
DNA: TGTGCCAGCACTCCTTCTGGGGCGGAGCGGGATTCCACAGATACGCAGTATTTT
D: TRBD2
J: TRBJ2-3
V: TRBV6-6
size: few

CDR3: CASSQGTAANTGELFF
DNA: TGTGCCAGCAGCCAAGGGACAGCCGCGAACACCGGGGAGCTGTTTTTT
D: NA
J: TRBJ2-2
V: TRBV3-1
size: NA

CDR3: CASSHGGPNTGELFF
DNA: TGTGCCAGCAGCCACGGGGGTCCGAACACCGGGGAGCTGTTTTTT
D: NA
J: TRBJ2-2
V: TRBV4-2
size: NA

CDR3: CAWRVNQPQHF
DNA: TGTGCCTGGAGAGTCAATCAGCCCCAGCATTTT
D: NA
J: TRBJ1-5
V: TRBV30
size: NA